The 17 T cell receptor beta chains below all came from one sample that was sequenced in a study of blood T cells in healthy people across ages. Alongside a J-beta primer mix, a sample-barcoded 5' primer served in a second PCR lasting roughly 7 to 11 cycles. TCRdb passed the 5' RACE reads through MiXCR, listing each CDR3 protein once. This sample carries around 750,000 distinct CDR3 sequences, 40% to 65% of them seen once, and the ten largest clones take about 38%. Sequenced: blood. The receptors were gathered from an elderly man in good health.

The chain has TRBV29-1 and TRBJ2-3, with D maybe TRBD1 (6 bases). The V and J ends lost 6 bases and 7 bases respectively, with 17 bases between them. Per germline, CDR1 SQVTM and CDR2 ANQGSEA. This CDR3 contains 13 residues. DNA of the CDR3: TGCAGCGTAGATTGGGTGGGGGCAAATACGCAGTATTTT. This sequence encodes CSVDWVGANTQYF.

The gene calls are TRBV7-2 and TRBJ2-5, with 11 bases matching TRBD2. The J segment lost 11 bases and the V segment lost 1 base, leaving 12 bases of the junction unmatched. The CDR3 length is 16 residues. Germline CDR1 is SGHTA and CDR2 is FQGNSA. The CDR3 DNA sequence: TGTGCCAGCAGCTTAGGACTAGCGGGACCCATCAATGAGCAGTACTTC. It yields the protein CASSLGLAGPINEQYF.

This clonotype was observed once. V and J are TRBV27 and TRBJ2-7, with a tentative D call TRBD2 (6 bases). Germline V gives CDR1 MNHEY, CDR2 SMNVEV (reference sequence). V was trimmed by 5 bases and J by 6 bases, leaving 14 bases between them. This CDR3 contains 13 residues. DNA for the CDR3: TGTGCCAGCAGTGACCGCGGGGCAAGCGAGCAGTACTTC. It specifies CASSDRGASEQYF.

This clonotype turned up a few times. The gene calls are TRBV10-3 and TRBJ2-5; D gene uncertain. CDR1 and CDR2 (germline): ENHRY, SYGVKD. V gave up 5 bases and J gave up 0 bases, with 7 bases separating them. CDR3 length: 13 amino acids. CDR3 coding DNA: TGTGCCATCAGTCCAGAAAACCAAGAGACCCAGTACTTC. This translates into CAISPENQETQYF.

CDR3 amino acids: CASSLDAGVGDAYF. Here the CDR3 DNA reads TGTGCCAGCAGCTTAGATGCGGGAGTTGGGGACGCGTATTTT. This chain uses TRBV7-8 with TRBJ2-3; TRBD2 matches at 7 bases. Trimming took 1 base from V and 14 from J; bases not matched to a gene: 12. This CDR3 region has 14 residues. The germline V gene has CDR1 SGHVS and CDR2 FQNEAQ.

V and J are TRBV24-1 and TRBJ2-7; 10 bases are shared with TRBD2. Germline values: CDR1 KGHDR, CDR2 SFDVKD. J lost 2 bases, V lost 3 bases, and 3 bases had no gene match. This CDR3 comprises 15 residues. Here the CDR3 DNA reads TGTGCCACCAGTGATCCTAGCGGGAGTCCCTACGAGCAGTACTTC. Encoded protein: CATSDPSGSPYEQYF.

The table lists this clonotype with a few counts. This rearrangement joins TRBV9 to TRBJ2-7; D gene unclear. V lost 3 bases and J 7 bases, leaving 20 bases between the germline ends. Germline V CDR1 and CDR2: SGDLS, YYNGEE. The CDR3 loop spans 15 amino acids. For the CDR3, the DNA is TGTGCCAGCAGCGCCGGACCGACGCCCCTAGGTGAGCAGTACTTC. This translates into CASSAGPTPLGEQYF. Based on the CDR3 plus reference TRBV9 and TRBJ2-7, the full variable domain is DSGVTQTPKHLITATGQRVTLRCSPRSGDLSVYWYQQSLDQGLQFLIQYYNGEERAKGNILERFSAQQFPDLHSELNLSSLELGDSALYFCASSAGPTPLGEQYFGPGTRLTVT.

This clonotype has only a few counts. The chain carries TRBV11-1 and TRBJ2-7, with TRBD1 matching 10 bases. The V gene end was trimmed by 7 bases and the J gene end by 2 bases; junction bases not matched to a gene: 5. The CDR3 loop spans 14 amino acids. The germline CDR1 and CDR2 sequences are SGHAT and FQDESV (reference sequence). CDR3: CASTRTGGTYEQYF. CDR3 DNA sequence: TGTGCCAGCACCCGGACAGGGGGTACCTACGAGCAGTACTTC.

The chain couples TRBV5-1 to TRBJ2-1; D is ambiguous. There are 16 residues in the CDR3. Germline V gene sequence: CDR1 SGHRS, CDR2 YFSETQ. Trimming removed 0 bases at V and 2 bases at J, with 12 bases between. CDR3 loop: CASSLAVGNTYNEQFF. CDR3 in DNA: TGCGCCAGCAGCTTGGCCGTTGGGAACACCTACAATGAGCAGTTCTTC.

The rearrangement links TRBV15 to TRBJ1-2; D call uncertain. V shed 1 base and J shed 0 bases, with 12 bases lying between them. The CDR3 runs to 16 residues. Germline-derived CDR1 and CDR2 are LNHNV and YYDKDF (reference sequence). DNA for the CDR3: TGTGCCACCAGCAGAGGACGGGATATTGCTAACTATGGCTACACCTTC. Protein: CATSRGRDIANYGYTF.

This clonotype has just a few counts. V gene TRBV6-6 combines with J gene TRBJ2-3, with 7 bases identical to TRBD2. Germline V CDR1 and CDR2: MNHNY, SVGAGI (reference sequence). V was clipped by 6 bases and J by 4 bases; unmatched bases: 13. This CDR3 comprises 16 residues. This chain's CDR3 is CASSPLSGTPPDTQYF. The CDR3 bases are TGTGCCAGCAGCCCCCTGAGCGGGACTCCCCCAGATACGCAGTATTTT.

J is TRBJ2-5 and V is TRBV11-1, with a tentative D call TRBD2 (6 bases). The closer fit of TRBJ2-7 to the DNA end suggests the J call may be wrong. Germline V gives CDR1 SGHAT, CDR2 FQDESV (reference sequence). This CDR3 region has 16 residues. CDR3 in DNA: TGTGCCAGCAGCCGATGGCCACTAGCCTATCCTTCCGAGCAGTACTTC. This translates into CASSRWPLAYPSEQYF.

The chain is built from TRBV12-3 or TRBV12-4 and TRBJ2-3; D possibly corresponds to TRBD2 (6 bases). The CDR3 has 15 residues. V shed 3 bases and J shed 5 bases, with 15 bases lying between them. Here the CDR3 reads CASSLGGAGRDTQYF. The CDR3 region has the DNA TGTGCCAGCAGTTTGGGGGGAGCCGGGAGAGATACGCAGTATTTT.

J is TRBJ2-1 and V is TRBV29-1; D gene uncertain. The CDR3 has 14 amino acids. The germline gives CDR1 SQVTM, CDR2 ANQGSEA. The V end was cut by 6 bases, the J end by 2 bases, with 14 bases between. DNA for the CDR3: TGCAGCGTCGAGTTCGGACGCGCCTACAATGAGCAGTTCTTC. It encodes CSVEFGRAYNEQFF.

V usage is TRBV4-1 and J usage is TRBJ2-1, with 12 nucleotides matching TRBD2. This CDR3 has 15 residues. Germline assignment: CDR1 MGHRA and CDR2 YSYEKL. The ends lost 4 bases at V and 6 bases at J; junction bases unmatched: 4. The CDR3 here is CASSPRTSGVNEQFF. In DNA, the CDR3 is TGCGCCAGCAGCCCGCGGACTAGCGGGGTCAATGAGCAGTTCTTC.

J is TRBJ1-4 and V is TRBV29-1; the D gene is possibly TRBD1 (5 bases). Germline assignment: CDR1 SQVTM and CDR2 ANQGSEA. CDR3 size: 13 residues. Trimming stripped 3 bases from V and 7 bases from J, with 12 bases between. CDR3 coding DNA: TGCAGCGTTGACGGTGGGGCGGGTGAAAAACTGTTTTTT. This encodes CSVDGGAGEKLFF.

The V and J genes are TRBV3-1 and TRBJ1-1, with 8 bases lining up with TRBD1. Germline V gene sequence: CDR1 LGHDT, CDR2 YNNKEL (reference sequence). The CDR3 is made up of 15 amino acids. With V trimmed by 4 bases and J by 5 bases, 9 bases remained unmatched. CDR3 region: CASSPHVQGATEAFF. The CDR3 coding sequence is TGTGCCAGCAGCCCCCACGTCCAGGGGGCGACTGAAGCTTTCTTT.